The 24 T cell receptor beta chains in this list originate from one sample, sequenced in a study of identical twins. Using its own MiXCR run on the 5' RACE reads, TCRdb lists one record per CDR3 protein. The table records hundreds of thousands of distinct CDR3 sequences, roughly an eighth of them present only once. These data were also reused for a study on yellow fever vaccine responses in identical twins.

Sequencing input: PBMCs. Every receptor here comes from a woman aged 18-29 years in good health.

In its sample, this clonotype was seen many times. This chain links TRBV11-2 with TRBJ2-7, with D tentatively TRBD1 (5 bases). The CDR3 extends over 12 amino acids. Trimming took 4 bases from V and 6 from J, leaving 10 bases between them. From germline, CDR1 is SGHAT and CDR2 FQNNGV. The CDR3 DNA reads TGTGCCAGCAGCTCTTCAGGGCCCGAGCAGTACTTC. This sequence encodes CASSSSGPEQYF.

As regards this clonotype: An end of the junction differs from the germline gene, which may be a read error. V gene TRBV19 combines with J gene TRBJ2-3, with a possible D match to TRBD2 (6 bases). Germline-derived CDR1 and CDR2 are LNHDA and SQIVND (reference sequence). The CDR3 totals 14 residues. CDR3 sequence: CACSIGLAPDTQYF. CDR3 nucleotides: TGTGCCTGTAGTATTGGCCTAGCGCCAGATACGCAGTATTTT.

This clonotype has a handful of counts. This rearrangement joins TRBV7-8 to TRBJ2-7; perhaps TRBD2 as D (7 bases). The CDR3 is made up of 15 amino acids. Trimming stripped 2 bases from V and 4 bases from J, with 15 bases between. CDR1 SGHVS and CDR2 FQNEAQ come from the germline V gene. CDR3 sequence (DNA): TGTGCCAGCAGCTTAAGGGGGGGGCCCAGTTACGAGCAGTACGTC. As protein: CASSLRGGPSYEQYV.

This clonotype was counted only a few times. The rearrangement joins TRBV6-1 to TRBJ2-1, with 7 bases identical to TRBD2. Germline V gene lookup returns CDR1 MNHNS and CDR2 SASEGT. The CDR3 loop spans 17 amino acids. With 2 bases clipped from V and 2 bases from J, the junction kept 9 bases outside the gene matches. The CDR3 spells CASSEMGGQLPYNEQFF. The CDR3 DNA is TGTGCCAGCAGTGAAATGGGAGGGCAGCTCCCCTACAATGAGCAGTTCTTC.

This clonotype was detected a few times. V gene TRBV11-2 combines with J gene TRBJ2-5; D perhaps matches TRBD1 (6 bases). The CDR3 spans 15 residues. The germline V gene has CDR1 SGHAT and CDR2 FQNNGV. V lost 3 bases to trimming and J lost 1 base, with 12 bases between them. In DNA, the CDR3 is TGTGCCAGCAGCTTTGGTAGGGGGACCCAAGAGACCCAGTACTTC. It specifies CASSFGRGTQETQYF.

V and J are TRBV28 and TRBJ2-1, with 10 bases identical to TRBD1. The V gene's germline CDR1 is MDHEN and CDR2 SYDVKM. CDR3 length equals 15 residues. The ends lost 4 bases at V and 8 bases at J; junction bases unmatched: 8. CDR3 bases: TGTGCCAGCAGTTCGGGACAGGGGCGAGTCGATGAGCAGTTCTTC. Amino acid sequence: CASSSGQGRVDEQFF. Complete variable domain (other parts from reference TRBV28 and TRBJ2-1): DVKVTQSSRYLVKRTGEKVFLECVQDMDHENMFWYRQDPGLGLRLIYFSYDVKMKEKGDIPEGYSVSREKKERFSLILESASTNQTSMYLCASSSGQGRVDEQFFGPGTRLTVL.

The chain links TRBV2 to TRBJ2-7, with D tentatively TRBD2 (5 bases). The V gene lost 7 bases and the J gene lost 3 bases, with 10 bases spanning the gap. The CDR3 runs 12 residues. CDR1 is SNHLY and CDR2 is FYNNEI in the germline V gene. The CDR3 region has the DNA TGTGCCAGCATAGGAGGTCTCTACGAGCAGTACGTC. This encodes CASIGGLYEQYV.

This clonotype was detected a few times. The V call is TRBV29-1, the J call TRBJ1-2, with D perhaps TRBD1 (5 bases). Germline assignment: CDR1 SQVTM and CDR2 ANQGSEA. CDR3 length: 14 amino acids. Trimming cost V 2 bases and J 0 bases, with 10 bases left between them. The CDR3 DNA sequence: TGCAGCGTTGAATTATCGACAGCTAACTATGGCTACACCTTC. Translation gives CSVELSTANYGYTF.

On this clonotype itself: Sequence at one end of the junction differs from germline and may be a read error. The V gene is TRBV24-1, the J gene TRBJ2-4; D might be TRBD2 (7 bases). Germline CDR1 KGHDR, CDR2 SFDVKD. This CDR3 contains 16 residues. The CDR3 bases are TGTGCCACCAGTGATTCTGGACCGGGGGGCAAAAACATACAGTACTTC. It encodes CATSDSGPGGKNIQYF.

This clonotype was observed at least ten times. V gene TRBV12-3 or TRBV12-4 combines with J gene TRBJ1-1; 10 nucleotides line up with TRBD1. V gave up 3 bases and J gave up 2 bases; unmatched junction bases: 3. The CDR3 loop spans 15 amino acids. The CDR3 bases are TGTGCCAGCAGTTTTGGGGACAGGGGTAACACTGAAGCTTTCTTT. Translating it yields CASSFGDRGNTEAFF.

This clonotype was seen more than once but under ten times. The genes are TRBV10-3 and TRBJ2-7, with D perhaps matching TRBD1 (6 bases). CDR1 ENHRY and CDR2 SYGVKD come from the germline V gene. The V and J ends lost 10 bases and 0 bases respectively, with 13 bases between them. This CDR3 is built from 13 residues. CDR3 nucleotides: TGTGCCACCGGGACAACTCCCTCCTACGAGCAGTACTTC. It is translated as CATGTTPSYEQYF.

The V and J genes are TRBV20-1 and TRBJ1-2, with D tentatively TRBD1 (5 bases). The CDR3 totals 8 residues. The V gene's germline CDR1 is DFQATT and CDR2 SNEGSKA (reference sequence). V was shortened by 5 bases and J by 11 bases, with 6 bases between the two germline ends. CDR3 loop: CSAGGYTF. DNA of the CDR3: TGCAGTGCTGGGGGGTACACCTTC.

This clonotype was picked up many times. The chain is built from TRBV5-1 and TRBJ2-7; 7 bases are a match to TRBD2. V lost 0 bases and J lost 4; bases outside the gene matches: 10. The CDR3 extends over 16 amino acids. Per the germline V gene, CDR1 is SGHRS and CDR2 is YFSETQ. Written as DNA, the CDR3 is TGCGCCAGCAGCTTGGGCCCCTCTGCGGGAGAGTACGAGCAGTACTTC. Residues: CASSLGPSAGEYEQYF.

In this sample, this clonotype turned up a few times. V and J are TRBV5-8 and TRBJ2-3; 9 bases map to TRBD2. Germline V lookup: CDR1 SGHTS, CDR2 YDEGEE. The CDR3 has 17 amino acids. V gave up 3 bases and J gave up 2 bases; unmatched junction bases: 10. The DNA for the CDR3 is TGTGCCAGCAGCTGGGCTAGCGGGACCCCGGACACAGATACGCAGTATTTT. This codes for CASSWASGTPDTDTQYF.

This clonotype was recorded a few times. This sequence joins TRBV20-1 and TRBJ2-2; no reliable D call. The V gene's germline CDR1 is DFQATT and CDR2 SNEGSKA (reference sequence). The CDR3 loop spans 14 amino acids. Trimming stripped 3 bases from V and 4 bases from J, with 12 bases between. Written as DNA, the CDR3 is TGCAGTGCTAGGGGTAGGGTCGGCACCGGGGAGCTGTTTTTT. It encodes CSARGRVGTGELFF.

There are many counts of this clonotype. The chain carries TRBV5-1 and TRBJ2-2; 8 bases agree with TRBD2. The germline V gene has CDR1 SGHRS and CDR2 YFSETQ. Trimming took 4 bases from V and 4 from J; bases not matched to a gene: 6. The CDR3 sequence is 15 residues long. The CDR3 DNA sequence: TGCGCCAGCAGCCCCAGCGGGAGAGGCACCGGGGAGCTGTTTTTT. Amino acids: CASSPSGRGTGELFF.

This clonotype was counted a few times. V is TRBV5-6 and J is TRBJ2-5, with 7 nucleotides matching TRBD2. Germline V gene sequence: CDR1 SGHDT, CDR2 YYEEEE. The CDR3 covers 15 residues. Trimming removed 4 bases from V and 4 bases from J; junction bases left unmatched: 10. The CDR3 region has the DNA TGTGCCAGCAGCCCGGGACTACCTCCCGGAGAGACCCAGTACTTC. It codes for CASSPGLPPGETQYF.

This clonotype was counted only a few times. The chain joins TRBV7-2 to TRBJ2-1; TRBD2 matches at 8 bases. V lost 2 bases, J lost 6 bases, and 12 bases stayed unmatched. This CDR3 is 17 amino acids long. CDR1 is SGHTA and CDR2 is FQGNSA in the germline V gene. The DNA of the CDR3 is TGTGCCAGCAGCTTATTTGCGGGGGGCCTAACGGGCAATGAGCAGTTCTTC. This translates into CASSLFAGGLTGNEQFF.

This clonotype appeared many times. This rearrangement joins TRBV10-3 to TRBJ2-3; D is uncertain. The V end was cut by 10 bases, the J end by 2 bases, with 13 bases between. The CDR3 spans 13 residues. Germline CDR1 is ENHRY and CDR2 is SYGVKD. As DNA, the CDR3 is TGTGCCACCGGAGCTATAATCACAGATACGCAGTATTTT. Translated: CATGAIITDTQYF.

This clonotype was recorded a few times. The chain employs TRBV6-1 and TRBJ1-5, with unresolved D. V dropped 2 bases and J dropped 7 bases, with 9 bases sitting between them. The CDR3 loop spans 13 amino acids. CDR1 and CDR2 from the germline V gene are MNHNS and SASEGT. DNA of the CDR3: TGTGCCAGCAGTGAACTCAGTGTACAGCCCCAGCATTTT. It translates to CASSELSVQPQHF.

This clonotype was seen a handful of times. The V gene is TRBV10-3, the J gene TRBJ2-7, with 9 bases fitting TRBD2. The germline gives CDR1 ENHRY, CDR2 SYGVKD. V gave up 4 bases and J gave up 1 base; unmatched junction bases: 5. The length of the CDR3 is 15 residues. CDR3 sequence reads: CAISATSGPSYEQYF. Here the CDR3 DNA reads TGTGCCATCAGTGCGACTAGCGGACCATCCTACGAGCAGTACTTC.

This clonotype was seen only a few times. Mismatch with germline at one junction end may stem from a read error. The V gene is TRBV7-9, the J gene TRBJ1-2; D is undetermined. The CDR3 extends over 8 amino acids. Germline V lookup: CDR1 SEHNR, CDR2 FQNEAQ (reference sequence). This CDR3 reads CGEDGYTF. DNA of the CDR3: TGCGGCGAGGATGGCTACACCTTC.

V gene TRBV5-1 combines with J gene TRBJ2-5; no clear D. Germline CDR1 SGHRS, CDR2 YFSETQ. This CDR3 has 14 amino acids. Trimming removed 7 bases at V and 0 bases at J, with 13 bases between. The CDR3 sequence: CASSRHQYQETQYF. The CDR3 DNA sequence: TGCGCCAGCTCGAGACACCAGTACCAAGAGACCCAGTACTTC.

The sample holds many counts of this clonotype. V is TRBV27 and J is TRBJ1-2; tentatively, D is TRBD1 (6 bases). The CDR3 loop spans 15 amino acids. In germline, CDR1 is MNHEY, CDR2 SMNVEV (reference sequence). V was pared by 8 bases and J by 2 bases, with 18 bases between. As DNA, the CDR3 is TGTGCCAGCGGACCGGGGGGCGCATCGAACTATGGCTACACCTTC. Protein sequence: CASGPGGASNYGYTF.